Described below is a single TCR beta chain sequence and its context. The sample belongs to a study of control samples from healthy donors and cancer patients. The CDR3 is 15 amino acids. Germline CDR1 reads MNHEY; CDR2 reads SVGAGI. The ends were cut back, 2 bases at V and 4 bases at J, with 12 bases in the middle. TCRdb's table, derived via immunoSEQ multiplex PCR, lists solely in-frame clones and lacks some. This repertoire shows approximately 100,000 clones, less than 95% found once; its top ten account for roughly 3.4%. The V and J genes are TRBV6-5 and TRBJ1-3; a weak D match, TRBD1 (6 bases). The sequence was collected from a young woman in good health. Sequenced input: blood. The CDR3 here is CASSYDGRGGNTIYF. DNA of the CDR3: TGTGCCAGCAGTTACGACGGCAGGGGAGGAAACACCATATATTTT.